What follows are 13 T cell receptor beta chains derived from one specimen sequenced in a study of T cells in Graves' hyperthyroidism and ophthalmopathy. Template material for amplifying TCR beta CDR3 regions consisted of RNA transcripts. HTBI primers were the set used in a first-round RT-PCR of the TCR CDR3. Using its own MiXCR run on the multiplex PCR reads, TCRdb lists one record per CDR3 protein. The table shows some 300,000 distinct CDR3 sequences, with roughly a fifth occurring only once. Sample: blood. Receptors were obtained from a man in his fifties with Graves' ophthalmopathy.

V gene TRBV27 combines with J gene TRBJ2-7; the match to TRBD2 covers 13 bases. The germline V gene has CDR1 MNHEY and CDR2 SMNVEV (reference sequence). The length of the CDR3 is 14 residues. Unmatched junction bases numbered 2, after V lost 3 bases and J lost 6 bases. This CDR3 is CASSFGLAGVEQYF. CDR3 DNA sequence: TGTGCCAGCAGTTTCGGACTAGCGGGAGTCGAGCAGTACTTC.

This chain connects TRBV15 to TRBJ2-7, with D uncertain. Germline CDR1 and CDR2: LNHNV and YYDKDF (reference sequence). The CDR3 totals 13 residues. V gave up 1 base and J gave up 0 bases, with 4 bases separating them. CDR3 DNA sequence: TGTGCCACCAGCAGAGCTACCTCCTACGAGCAGTACTTC. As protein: CATSRATSYEQYF.

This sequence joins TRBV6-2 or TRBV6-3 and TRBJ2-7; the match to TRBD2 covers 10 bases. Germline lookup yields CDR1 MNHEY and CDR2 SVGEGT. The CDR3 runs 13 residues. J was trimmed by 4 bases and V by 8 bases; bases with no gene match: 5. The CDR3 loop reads CASGKAGGYEQYF. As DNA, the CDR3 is TGTGCCAGCGGAAAAGCGGGAGGGTACGAGCAGTACTTC.

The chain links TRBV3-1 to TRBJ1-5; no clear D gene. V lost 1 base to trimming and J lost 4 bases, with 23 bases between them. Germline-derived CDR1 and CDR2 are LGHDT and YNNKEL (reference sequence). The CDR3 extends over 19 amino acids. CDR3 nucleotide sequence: TGTGCCAGCAGCCAAGGGATAGCCTTAGGTTATAGTGGTAATCAGCCCCAGCATTTT. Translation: CASSQGIALGYSGNQPQHF.

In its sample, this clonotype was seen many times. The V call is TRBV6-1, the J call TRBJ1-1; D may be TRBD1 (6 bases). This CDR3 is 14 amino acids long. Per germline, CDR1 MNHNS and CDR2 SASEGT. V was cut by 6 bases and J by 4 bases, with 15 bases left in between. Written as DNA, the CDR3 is TGTGCCAGCAGCGCTGAAGGAGGGGGCACTGAAGCTTTCTTT. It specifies CASSAEGGGTEAFF.

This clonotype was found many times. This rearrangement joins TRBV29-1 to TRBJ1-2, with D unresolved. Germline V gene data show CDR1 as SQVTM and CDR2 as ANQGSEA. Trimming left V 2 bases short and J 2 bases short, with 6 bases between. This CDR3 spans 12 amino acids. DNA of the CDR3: TGCAGCGTTGAATCGGTAAACTATGGCTACACCTTC. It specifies CSVESVNYGYTF.

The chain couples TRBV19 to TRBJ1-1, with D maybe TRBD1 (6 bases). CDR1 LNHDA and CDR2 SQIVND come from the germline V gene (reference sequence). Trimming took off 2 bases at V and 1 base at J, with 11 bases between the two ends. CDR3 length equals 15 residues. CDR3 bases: TGTGCCAGTAGTATAAGAGGACAGCCGAACACTGAAGCTTTCTTT. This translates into CASSIRGQPNTEAFF.

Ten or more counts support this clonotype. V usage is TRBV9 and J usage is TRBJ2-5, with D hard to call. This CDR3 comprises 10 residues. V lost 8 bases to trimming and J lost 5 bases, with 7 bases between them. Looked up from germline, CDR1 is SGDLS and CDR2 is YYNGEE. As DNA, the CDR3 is TGTGCCAGGCCCAGGGAGACCCAGTACTTC. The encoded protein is CARPRETQYF.

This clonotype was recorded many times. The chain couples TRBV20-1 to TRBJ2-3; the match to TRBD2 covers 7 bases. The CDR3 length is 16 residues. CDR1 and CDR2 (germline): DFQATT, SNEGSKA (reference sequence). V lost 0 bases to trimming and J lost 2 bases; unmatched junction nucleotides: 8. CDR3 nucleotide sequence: TGCAGTGCTAGAGAGGCACTAGCGTCTATCACAGATACGCAGTATTTT. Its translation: CSAREALASITDTQYF.

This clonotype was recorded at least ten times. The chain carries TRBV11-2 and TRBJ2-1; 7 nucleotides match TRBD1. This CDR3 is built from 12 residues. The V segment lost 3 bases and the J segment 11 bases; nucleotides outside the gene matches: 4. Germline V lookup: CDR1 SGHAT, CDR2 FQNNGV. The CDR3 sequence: CASSFRDRQQFF. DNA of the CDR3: TGTGCCAGCAGCTTCCGGGACAGACAGCAGTTCTTC.

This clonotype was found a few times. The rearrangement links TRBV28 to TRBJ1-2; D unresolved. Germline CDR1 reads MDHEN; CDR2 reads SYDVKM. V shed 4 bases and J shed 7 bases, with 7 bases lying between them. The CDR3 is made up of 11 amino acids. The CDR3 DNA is TGTGCCAGCAGTTCCAAACGTGGCTACACCTTC. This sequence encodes CASSSKRGYTF.

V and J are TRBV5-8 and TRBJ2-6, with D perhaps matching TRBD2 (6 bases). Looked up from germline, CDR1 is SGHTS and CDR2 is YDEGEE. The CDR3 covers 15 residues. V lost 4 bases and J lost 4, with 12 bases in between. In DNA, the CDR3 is TGTGCCAGCAGCGCGAGGGGACTCGGGGCCAACGTCCTGACTTTC. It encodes CASSARGLGANVLTF.

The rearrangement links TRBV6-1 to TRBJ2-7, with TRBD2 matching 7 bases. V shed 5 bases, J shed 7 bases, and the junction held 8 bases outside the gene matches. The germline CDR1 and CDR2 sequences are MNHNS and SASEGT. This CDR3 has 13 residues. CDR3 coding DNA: TGTGCCAGCAGTCCTACTAGCGCGCAAGAGCAGTACTTC. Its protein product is CASSPTSAQEQYF.